Below are 2 T cell receptor beta chains sequenced from a single sample in a study of somatic mutations in cytotoxic T cells in rheumatoid arthritis. Assay: immunoSEQ multiplex PCR; the TCRdb copy retains only in-frame clones and omits some. Seen here are some 14,000 clones, 70% to 75% observed once, and the top ten hold more than 13%. Source material: CD8+ T cells sorted from blood. All receptors derive from an adult with rheumatoid arthritis.

The chain couples TRBV10-3 to TRBJ1-3; weak D call: TRBD1 (5 bases). The CDR3 loop spans 16 amino acids. V gave up 2 bases and J gave up 0 bases, with 11 bases separating them. Germline V gene lookup returns CDR1 ENHRY and CDR2 SYGVKD. CDR3 residues: CAISEPGRISGNTIYF. The CDR3 DNA sequence: TGTGCCATCAGTGAGCCGGGACGGATCTCTGGAAACACCATATATTTT.

The chain uses TRBV6-6 and TRBJ2-2; either TRBD1 or TRBD2 may fit D (6 bases each). The CDR3 has 16 amino acids. Deletions cut 7 bases from V and 4 bases from J, with 19 bases between. Germline V gene sequence: CDR1 MNHNY, CDR2 SVGAGI (reference sequence). CDR3 DNA: TGTGCCAGCAAGCCGGACCGGGGGCACAGCACCGGGGAGCTGTTTTTT. It translates to CASKPDRGHSTGELFF.